These T cell receptor beta chains were read from a single sample in a study of shared clonotypes between healthy human individuals. Measured with immunoSEQ multiplex PCR; TCRdb has only the in-frame clones, and not every one. The profile shows about 2 million clones, roughly 94% of them singletons. The sample was naive CD8+ T cells sorted from blood. Receptors originate from a man aged 18-30 years in good health. CDR3s include the opening cysteine and the closing phenylalanine or tryptophan. A D gene is named only where the DNA matches it firmly. Expanded clones are given a class, and other clones once, few, many or no size at all.

TRBD2,NA,TRBJ2-3,TRBV7-9,19,CASSSPYEGTSGETDTQYF,TGTGCCAGCAGCTCACCATATGAGGGGACTAGCGGGGAAACAGATACGCAGTATTTT
TRBD1,NA,TRBJ2-1,TRBV5-4,12,CASSWTGYEQFF,TGTGCCAGCAGCTGGACAGGGTATGAGCAGTTCTTC
TRBD1,NA,TRBJ1-4,TRBV18,16,CASSPTWGQTNEKLFF,TGTGCCAGCTCACCCACGTGGGGACAGACTAATGAAAAACTGTTTTTT
NA,NA,TRBJ2-2,TRBV11-3,14,CASSFFGGTGELFF,TGTGCCAGCAGCTTTTTCGGGGGAACCGGGGAGCTGTTTTTT
TRBD2,NA,TRBJ2-1,TRBV5-4,12,CASSLAGRAKFF,TGTGCCAGCAGCTTGGCTGGGAGGGCGAAGTTCTTC
NA,NA,TRBJ2-3,TRBV4-1,13,CASSLLATDTQYF,TGCGCCAGCAGCCTGCTAGCGACAGATACGCAGTATTTT
NA,NA,TRBJ1-2,TRBV5-6,14,CASSPGNSNYGYTF,TGTGCCAGCAGCCCAGGGAACTCTAACTATGGCTACACCTTC
NA,NA,TRBJ2-3,TRBV10-1,15,CASSEDMGSFDTQYF,TGCGCCAGCAGTGAGGACATGGGATCCTTTGATACGCAGTATTTT
NA,NA,TRBJ2-7,TRBV30,13,CAWSVGSGSEQYF,TGTGCCTGGAGTGTAGGTTCGGGGTCCGAGCAGTACTTC
TRBD1,NA,TRBJ2-1,TRBV6-5,13,CASSYSQGAEQFF,TGTGCCAGCAGTTACTCCCAGGGGGCCGAGCAGTTCTTC
NA,NA,TRBJ2-5,TRBV12-2,18,CASRTLISGGPRQETQYF,TGTGCAAGTCGCACCCTCATTTCGGGGGGGCCAAGGCAAGAGACCCAGTACTTC
NA,NA,TRBJ2-7,TRBV7-6,16,CASSLGYGREGSGQYF,TGTGCCAGCAGCTTAGGTTACGGCAGGGAAGGATCAGGGCAGTACTTC
NA,NA,TRBJ1-1,TRBV6-5,15,CASSYSSRGLTEAFF,TGTGCCAGCAGTTACTCGAGTAGGGGTTTGACTGAAGCTTTCTTT
NA,NA,TRBJ2-1,TRBV2,12,CASSVSNNEQFF,TGTGCCAGCAGTGTTTCAAACAATGAGCAGTTCTTC
NA,NA,TRBJ2-5,TRBV7-9,14,CASSLGPPKETQYF,TGTGCCAGCAGCTTAGGTCCCCCGAAAGAGACCCAGTACTTC
NA,NA,TRBJ2-3,TRBV10-3,12,CAISEGIDTQYF,TGTGCCATCAGTGAGGGTATCGATACGCAGTATTTT
TRBD2,NA,TRBJ2-3,TRBV10-2,16,CASSDHWRGGVDTQYF,TGCGCCAGCAGTGATCATTGGCGGGGGGGCGTGGATACGCAGTATTTT
NA,NA,TRBJ2-5,TRBV13,17,CASSLSANSGWMETQYF,TGTGCCAGCAGCTTATCTGCTAACTCCGGATGGATGGAGACCCAGTACTTC
TRBD2,NA,TRBJ2-3,TRBV9,14,CASSVAGGGDTQYF,TGTGCCAGCAGCGTAGCGGGAGGAGGAGATACGCAGTATTTT
TRBD2,NA,TRBJ2-7,TRBV6-5,14,CASSYAGDSYEQYF,TGTGCCAGCAGTTACGCGGGAGACTCCTACGAGCAGTACTTC
NA,NA,TRBJ1-2,TRBV7-8,16,CASSLAGGGYNYGYTF,TGTGCCAGCAGCTTAGCCGGTGGTGGGTACAACTATGGCTACACCTTC
NA,once,TRBJ1-1,TRBV19,14,CASTVGGLNTEAFF,TGTGCCAGTACTGTCGGGGGATTGAACACTGAAGCTTTCTTT
NA,NA,TRBJ2-2,TRBV5-4,13,CASSGTISGELFF,TGTGCCAGCAGCGGAACGATCAGCGGGGAGCTGTTTTTT
NA,NA,TRBJ2-2,TRBV9,14,CASSVGRVGGELFF,TGTGCCAGCAGCGTAGGGAGAGTAGGCGGGGAGCTGTTTTTT
NA,once,TRBJ2-1,TRBV6-5,15,CASSWKENSPDEQFF,TGTGCCAGCAGTTGGAAGGAAAACTCTCCCGATGAGCAGTTCTTC
NA,NA,TRBJ2-1,TRBV2,13,CASSYGLLNEQFF,TGTGCCAGCAGTTATGGACTCCTCAATGAGCAGTTCTTC
NA,NA,TRBJ1-2,TRBV5-1,15,CASSLEPQGIYGYTF,TGCGCCAGCAGCTTGGAGCCCCAGGGGATCTATGGCTACACCTTC
NA,NA,TRBJ2-2,TRBV9,13,CASSVGGLGELFF,TGTGCCAGCAGCGTAGGGGGGCTCGGGGAGCTGTTTTTT
NA,NA,TRBJ1-1,TRBV19,13,CASSIIVNTEAFF,TGTGCCAGTAGTATTATCGTAAACACTGAAGCTTTCTTT
TRBD1,NA,TRBJ1-2,TRBV9,15,CASSGWGQGGYGYTF,TGTGCCAGCAGCGGGTGGGGACAGGGCGGCTATGGCTACACCTTC
TRBD2,NA,TRBJ2-3,TRBV7-9,15,CASSLGLADTDTQYF,TGTGCCAGCAGCCTGGGACTAGCGGACACAGATACGCAGTATTTT
NA,NA,TRBJ2-7,TRBV11-2,13,CASSLGVTYEQYF,TGTGCCAGCAGCTTAGGAGTGACCTACGAGCAGTACTTC
NA,NA,TRBJ1-4,TRBV5-1,16,CASSLGTEGYDEKLFF,TGCGCCAGCAGCTTAGGAACGGAGGGATATGATGAAAAACTGTTTTTT
TRBD2,NA,TRBJ2-1,TRBV5-1,18,CASSPGLAGRTLSNEQFF,TGCGCCAGCAGCCCGGGACTAGCGGGAAGGACCCTTAGCAATGAGCAGTTCTTC
TRBD1,NA,TRBJ1-1,TRBV13,15,CASSSDLQGVTEAFF,TGTGCCAGCAGCTCGGACCTCCAGGGGGTCACTGAAGCTTTCTTT
NA,NA,TRBJ1-6,TRBV9,17,CASSVGARVYLDSPLHF,TGTGCCAGCAGCGTAGGGGCCCGGGTATATCTGGATTCACCCCTCCACTTT
NA,NA,TRBJ2-1,TRBV7-9,14,CAIPTSYSYNEQFF,TGTGCCATCCCGACCAGTTACTCCTACAATGAGCAGTTCTTC
TRBD1,NA,TRBJ1-6,TRBV2,15,CASSAGTGDNSPLHF,TGTGCCAGCAGTGCGGGGACAGGGGACAATTCACCCCTCCACTTT
TRBD1,NA,TRBJ2-7,TRBV6-6,16,CASSYSTGQGDYEQYF,TGTGCCAGCAGTTACTCGACGGGACAGGGTGACTATGAGCAGTACTTC
NA,NA,TRBJ1-1,TRBV30,11,CAWSAVDSAFF,TGTGCCTGGAGTGCCGTCGACAGTGCTTTCTTT
NA,NA,TRBJ1-5,TRBV2,13,CASRAGGNQPQHF,TGTGCCAGCAGAGCAGGGGGCAATCAGCCCCAGCATTTT
NA,NA,TRBJ2-7,TRBV9,15,CASSVAQWDPYEQYF,TGTGCCAGCAGCGTAGCTCAATGGGACCCCTACGAGCAGTACTTC
NA,NA,TRBJ2-7,TRBV7-8,15,CASSLALQGGYEQYF,TGTGCCAGCAGCTTAGCGCTCCAGGGGGGTTACGAGCAGTACTTC
NA,NA,TRBJ1-1,TRBV27,15,CASSLGVGRNTEAFF,TGTGCCAGCAGTCTAGGGGTGGGTCGTAACACTGAAGCTTTCTTT
NA,once,TRBJ1-5,TRBV2,15,CASSEAGVGNQPQHF,TGTGCCAGCAGTGAAGCCGGGGTTGGGAATCAGCCCCAGCATTTT
NA,NA,TRBJ1-1,TRBV4-1,15,CASSLSITGRTEAFF,TGCGCCAGCAGCCTAAGCATAACGGGGAGGACTGAAGCTTTCTTT
TRBD1,NA,TRBJ1-1,TRBV7-9,16,CASSPGTGASNTEAFF,TGTGCCAGCAGTCCAGGGACAGGGGCTTCGAACACTGAAGCTTTCTTT